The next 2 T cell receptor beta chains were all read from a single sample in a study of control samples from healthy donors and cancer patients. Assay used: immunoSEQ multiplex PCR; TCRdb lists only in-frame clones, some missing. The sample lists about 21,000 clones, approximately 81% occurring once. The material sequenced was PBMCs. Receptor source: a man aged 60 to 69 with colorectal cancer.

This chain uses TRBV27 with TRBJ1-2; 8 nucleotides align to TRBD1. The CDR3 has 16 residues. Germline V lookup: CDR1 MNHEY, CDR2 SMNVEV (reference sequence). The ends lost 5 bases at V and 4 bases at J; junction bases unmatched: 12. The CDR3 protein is CASSTSAPGQAYGYTF. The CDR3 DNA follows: TGTGCCAGCAGTACATCGGCCCCGGGACAGGCCTATGGCTACACCTTC.

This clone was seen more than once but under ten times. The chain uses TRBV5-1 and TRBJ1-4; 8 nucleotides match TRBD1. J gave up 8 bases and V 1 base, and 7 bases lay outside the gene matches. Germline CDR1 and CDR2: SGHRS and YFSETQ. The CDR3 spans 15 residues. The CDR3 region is CASSLTGGRREKLFF. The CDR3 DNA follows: TGCGCCAGCAGCTTGACAGGGGGAAGAAGGGAAAAACTGTTTTTT.